The 18 T cell receptor beta chains reported below all come from one sample, sequenced in a study of OX40 agonist ivuxolimab in advanced cancers. The library was produced with the immunoSEQ multiplex PCR assay. The table was pulled from immuneACCESS by TCRdb, which kept in-frame rearrangements only. Such tables lose some clones; where checked, under half of the loss comes from unresolved V genes, and the rest has no known cause. This sample holds 50,000 to 70,000 clones; roughly 89% were observed only once. The ten largest clones take up approximately 1.2% of the sample. The sequencing here drew on CD4+ or CD8+ T cells sorted from blood, taken in a trial of the OX40 agonist ivuxolimab. All receptors derive from an adult with an advanced solid tumor such as melanoma, head and neck, liver or kidney cancer.

The gene calls are TRBV14 and TRBJ2-3; 8 nucleotides align to TRBD2. The CDR3 is 13 residues long. Per germline, CDR1 SGHDN and CDR2 FVKESK. Trimming took 4 bases from V and 9 from J; bases not matched to a gene: 6. The CDR3: CASSRAAGGTQYF. The CDR3 DNA sequence: TGTGCCAGCAGCCGCGCGGCGGGGGGCACGCAGTATTTT.

This rearrangement joins TRBV10-3 to TRBJ1-6; 8 bases agree with TRBD1. From germline, CDR1 is ENHRY and CDR2 SYGVKD. The length of the CDR3 is 18 residues. J lost 10 bases, V lost 0 bases, and 14 bases had no gene match. The CDR3 sequence: CAISESKAGGISNSPLHF. In DNA form, the CDR3 reads TGTGCCATCAGTGAGTCGAAGGCAGGGGGCATATCCAACTCACCCCTCCACTTT.

The V gene is TRBV4-2, the J gene TRBJ2-3, with D unclear. The CDR3 runs 16 residues. The V and J ends lost 0 bases and 8 bases respectively, with 18 bases between them. The germline V gene encodes CDR1 LGHNA and CDR2 YNFKEQ. CDR3 sequence reads: CASSQDLASSSATQYF. The CDR3 DNA reads as TGTGCCAGCAGCCAAGATCTGGCTTCGTCATCTGCTACGCAGTATTTT.

The genes are TRBV29-1 and TRBJ2-5; 8 nucleotides match TRBD1. The germline CDR1 and CDR2 sequences are SQVTM and ANQGSEA. The CDR3 extends over 14 amino acids. Germline trimming cut 7 bases from V and 7 bases from J; bases unmatched to any gene: 14. CDR3 sequence (DNA): TGCAGCGCGGAGGGGGACAGGAGGCTGGGGACCCAGTACTTC. Encoded protein: CSAEGDRRLGTQYF.

J is TRBJ2-7 and V is TRBV14; 7 bases match TRBD1. Unmatched junction bases numbered 3, after V lost 1 base and J lost 6 bases. This CDR3 has 13 amino acids. Germline V lookup: CDR1 SGHDN, CDR2 FVKESK. The CDR3 loop reads CASSQVRQGEQYF. The CDR3, as DNA: TGTGCCAGCAGCCAAGTAAGACAGGGCGAGCAGTACTTC.

The J gene is TRBJ1-6, the V gene TRBV5-1, with 8 bases lining up with TRBD1. The CDR3 loop spans 14 amino acids. The ends lost 4 bases at V and 8 bases at J; junction bases unmatched: 5. The germline V gene encodes CDR1 SGHRS and CDR2 YFSETQ. CDR3 DNA sequence: TGCGCCAGCAGCATGACAGGGGAAGATTCACCCCTCCACTTT. Its translation: CASSMTGEDSPLHF. Together with reference TRBV5-1 and TRBJ1-6, the CDR3 gives the full variable domain: KAGVTQTPRYLIKTRGQQVTLSCSPISGHRSVSWYQQTPGQGLQFLFEYFSETQRNKGNFPGRFSGRQFSNSRSEMNVSTLELGDSALYLCASSMTGEDSPLHFGNGTRLTVT.

A few counts support this clone. The rearrangement joins TRBV5-1 to TRBJ2-3, with 7 bases fitting TRBD2. Losses at the gene ends were 4 bases for V and 4 bases for J; bases not matched to a gene: 12. The germline CDR1 and CDR2 sequences are SGHRS and YFSETQ. The CDR3 is made up of 16 amino acids. The CDR3 DNA follows: TGCGCCAGCAGCCCCGGACTAGGTGGGGCCCCAGATACGCAGTATTTT. It yields the protein CASSPGLGGAPDTQYF.

The rearrangement joins TRBV28 to TRBJ2-3, with a weak D call TRBD1 (6 bases). V shed 2 bases and J shed 7 bases, with 16 bases lying between them. Germline V gene sequence: CDR1 MDHEN, CDR2 SYDVKM. CDR3 length: 15 residues. Written as DNA, the CDR3 is TGTGCCAGCAGTTTAGATCAGGGGACGACTTATACGCAGTATTTT. This translates into CASSLDQGTTYTQYF.

Only one count was recorded for this clone. The CDR3 protein is CASSLALAGTGIEQYF. CDR3 bases: TGTGCCAGCAGCTTAGCCCTAGCGGGAACAGGGATCGAGCAGTACTTC. This sequence joins TRBV7-9 and TRBJ2-7, with 9 bases aligning to TRBD2. Germline values: CDR1 SEHNR, CDR2 FQNEAQ (reference sequence). With 0 bases clipped from V and 6 bases from J, the junction kept 9 bases outside the gene matches. The CDR3 totals 16 residues.

This clone was counted between two and nine times. This chain links TRBV2 with TRBJ2-5, with a tentative D call TRBD1 (5 bases). The CDR3 is 14 residues long. CDR1 and CDR2 from the germline V gene are SNHLY and FYNNEI. V shed 7 bases and J shed 5 bases, with 17 bases lying between them. The CDR3 coding sequence is TGTGCCAGCAACCAGGGTATGGGATGGGAGACCCAGTACTTC. This sequence encodes CASNQGMGWETQYF.

The chain carries TRBV29-1 and TRBJ1-2; TRBD1 matches at 9 bases. V was clipped by 6 bases and J by 4 bases; unmatched bases: 9. The CDR3 length is 14 residues. Germline CDR1 is SQVTM and CDR2 is ANQGSEA. The CDR3 nucleotides read TGCAGCGTCGCCTCGGGGACAGGGTCCTATGGCTACACCTTC. Translating it yields CSVASGTGSYGYTF.

The chain combines TRBV7-9 with TRBJ1-2; the D gene is possibly TRBD1 (6 bases). Germline V CDR1 and CDR2: SEHNR, FQNEAQ (reference sequence). This CDR3 contains 12 residues. Trimming shortened V by 5 bases and J by 6 bases, and 10 bases separated the two germline ends. CDR3 sequence reads: CASSPGHDGYTF. The CDR3 region has the DNA TGTGCCAGCAGCCCGGGACACGATGGCTACACCTTC.

This clone was seen more than once but under ten times. This chain joins TRBV6-1 and TRBJ2-3; D call uncertain. Germline V gene lookup returns CDR1 MNHNS and CDR2 SASEGT. There are 11 residues in the CDR3. Trimming shortened V by 5 bases and J by 6 bases, and 6 bases separated the two germline ends. CDR3: CASSLGDTQYF. CDR3 bases: TGTGCCAGCAGTCTGGGCGATACGCAGTATTTT.

This clone was observed a few times. The rearrangement joins TRBV6-1 to TRBJ1-4, with 7 bases lining up with TRBD1. The CDR3 runs to 14 residues. Germline CDR1 reads MNHNS; CDR2 reads SASEGT. V lost 2 bases and J lost 8; bases outside the gene matches: 5. The CDR3 sequence is CASSETGAREKLFF. CDR3 DNA sequence: TGTGCCAGCAGTGAAACAGGGGCGAGGGAAAAACTGTTTTTT.

This clone has only one observation. V and J are TRBV6-5 and TRBJ1-2; 8 bases fit TRBD1. The CDR3 is 13 residues long. The ends lost 5 bases at V and 8 bases at J; junction bases unmatched: 7. The V gene's germline CDR1 is MNHEY and CDR2 SVGAGI. The DNA of the CDR3 is TGTGCCAGCAGTGGACAGGGCCCCGGCGGCTACACCTTC. Translating it yields CASSGQGPGGYTF.

The rearrangement uses TRBV6-1 and TRBJ2-7; TRBD1 matches 10 bases. The germline V gene encodes CDR1 MNHNS and CDR2 SASEGT. The CDR3 has 13 residues. V shed 6 bases and J 5 bases; nucleotides not matched to a gene: 4. The CDR3 region has the DNA TGTGCCAGCAGAGAGACAGGGGGCCACGAGCAGTACTTC. It specifies CASRETGGHEQYF.

The genes are TRBV5-4 and TRBJ1-1, with TRBD1 matching over 9 bases. The germline CDR1 and CDR2 sequences are SGHNT and YYREEE (reference sequence). The CDR3 consists of 17 residues. Unmatched junction bases numbered 9, after V lost 3 bases and J lost 0 bases. CDR3: CASSWNPRDRVNTEAFF. In nucleotides, the CDR3 is TGTGCCAGCAGCTGGAACCCTAGGGACAGGGTGAACACTGAAGCTTTCTTT.

V gene TRBV4-1 combines with J gene TRBJ2-7; a weak D match, TRBD1 (6 bases). Germline loops: CDR1 MGHRA, CDR2 YSYEKL. With 1 base removed from V and 1 base from J, the gap between germline ends came to 20 bases. The CDR3 is made up of 18 amino acids. CDR3: CASSQGVLIGGASYEQYF. In DNA, the CDR3 is TGCGCCAGCAGCCAAGGAGTCCTGATAGGGGGTGCGTCCTACGAGCAGTACTTC.